This TCR beta chain was sequenced during a study of blood T cell repertoires in COVID-19. Turning to the study itself: From the United States, Italy and Spain came samples of acute and convalescent COVID-19. Sample material is recorded as cDNA or gDNA derived from T cells, B-cell-depleted T cells, or PBMCs.

Authors' analysis steps: From reference gene primer amplification, estimates of nucleated cell counts were derived. Sequencing used immunoSEQ multiplex PCR; TCRdb keeps in-frame clones, though not all of them. V and J calls and clone size are as listed in that table; D and trimming were resolved from the DNA. The sample shows approximately 220,000 clones, 83% of them seen only once. The CDR3 loop spans 15 amino acids. Germline CDR1 SGHDN, CDR2 FVKESK. With 2 bases removed from V and 0 bases from J, the gap between germline ends came to 10 bases. This clone was observed once. The clonotype was recovered from a woman aged 40 to 50 with active or convalescent COVID-19. This chain joins TRBV14 and TRBJ1-2; weak D call: TRBD1 (6 bases). Sequencing used peripheral blood. The CDR3 region has the DNA TGTGCCAGCAGCCAATTTGCAGGGGCTAACTATGGCTACACCTTC. Protein: CASSQFAGANYGYTF.